Each of the 7 T cell receptor beta chains below was sequenced from the same sample in a study of CD8 T cells in Susac syndrome. Random hexamers primed reverse transcription of about 0.5 to 1 ug RNA. TCRdb called the immunoSEQ multiplex PCR reads again in MiXCR, with one record for every CDR3 protein. This table holds some 300,000 distinct CDR3 sequences, approximately 85% found once. Input material: CD8+ T cells from PBMCs. These receptors were collected from a human donor with multiple sclerosis.

This rearrangement joins TRBV28 to TRBJ2-1, with a possible D match to TRBD1 (5 bases). Germline CDR1 MDHEN, CDR2 SYDVKM. The CDR3 length is 16 residues. The V end lost 3 bases, the J end lost 7 bases, and 19 bases lay between the germline ends. DNA for the CDR3: TGTGCCAGCAGTTTGCCCAAGGGGCAGGGTAATAATGAGCAGTTCTTC. It is translated as CASSLPKGQGNNEQFF.

V and J are TRBV2 and TRBJ2-1; D call uncertain. This CDR3 contains 15 residues. Trimming removed 1 base from V and 6 bases from J, with 13 bases in between. CDR1 SNHLY and CDR2 FYNNEI come from the germline V gene. CDR3 region: CASSEVIRKGNEQFF. CDR3 nucleotides: TGTGCCAGCAGTGAAGTTATTCGGAAGGGCAATGAGCAGTTCTTC.

V usage is TRBV7-9 and J usage is TRBJ2-7; 7 bases fit TRBD1. CDR3 size: 13 residues. V lost 3 bases and J lost 6; bases outside the gene matches: 5. In germline, CDR1 is SEHNR, CDR2 FQNEAQ (reference sequence). The CDR3 DNA reads as TGTGCCAGCAGCTTGAGACAGGGCGGCGAGCAGTACTTC. This encodes CASSLRQGGEQYF.

This chain links TRBV29-1 with TRBJ2-7; tentative D call: TRBD1 (5 bases). The length of the CDR3 is 12 residues. CDR1 is SQVTM, CDR2 ANQGSEA, per germline. Trimming left V 4 bases short and J 0 bases short, with 7 bases between. The CDR3 DNA follows: TGCAGCGTTGGACAGAGCTCCTACGAGCAGTACTTC. It is translated as CSVGQSSYEQYF.

CDR3 in DNA: TGTGCCAGCAGTTCCGGGACAACGAACACCGGGGAGCTGTTTTTT. Translation: CASSSGTTNTGELFF. The chain joins TRBV12-3 or TRBV12-4 to TRBJ2-2; possible D gene TRBD1, 6 bases. Trimming left V 4 bases short and J 0 bases short, with 9 bases between. The CDR3 loop spans 15 amino acids.

The chain is built from TRBV28 and TRBJ1-5; weak D call: TRBD1 (5 bases). Trimming cost V 5 bases and J 2 bases, with 10 bases left between them. In germline, CDR1 is MDHEN, CDR2 SYDVKM. There are 14 residues in the CDR3. CDR3 protein: CASSGEGRNQPQHF. Here the CDR3 DNA reads TGTGCCAGCAGTGGCGAGGGGCGCAATCAGCCCCAGCATTTT.

This clonotype came up once. The chain recombines TRBV2 with TRBJ1-1; a possible D gene is TRBD1 (5 bases). Germline CDR1 is SNHLY and CDR2 is FYNNEI. The CDR3 has 12 amino acids. The ends were cut back, 9 bases at V and 8 bases at J, with 16 bases in the middle. CDR3: CARTVGRQEAFF. The CDR3 DNA sequence: TGTGCCAGGACCGTAGGAAGACAGGAAGCTTTCTTT.